The next 17 T cell receptor beta chains were all read from a single sample in a study of control samples from healthy donors and cancer patients. TCRdb keeps only in-frame clones here, not all; method: immunoSEQ multiplex PCR. Of 40,000 to 45,000 clones listed, about 75% were seen once; the top ten hold about 15%. The sequenced sample consisted of formalin-fixed, paraffin-embedded tissue. Receptor source: a male donor with melanoma.

The V gene is TRBV10-1, the J gene TRBJ2-3; 10 nucleotides agree with TRBD2. The junction had 7 bases not matched to a gene; V was cut back by 8 bases and J by 2 bases. The CDR3 spans 15 residues. The germline gives CDR1 WNHNN, CDR2 SYGVQD (reference sequence). CDR3 sequence: CASSRTSGPTDTQYF. The CDR3 DNA reads as TGCGCCAGCTCACGGACTAGCGGACCCACAGATACGCAGTATTTT.

On this clone itself: A read error is possible here, since a much larger clone lies one base away. Additional DNA sequences in this sample encode the identical CDR3. V is TRBV6-1 and J is TRBJ1-6; D unresolved. The CDR3 is made up of 16 amino acids. CDR1 is MNHNS and CDR2 is SASEGT in the germline V gene. V was trimmed by 3 bases and J by 6 bases, leaving 15 bases between them. This CDR3 reads CASSEWPHHFNSPLHF. The CDR3 nucleotides are TGTGCCAGCAGTGAGTGGCCCCACCATTTTAATTCACCCCTCCACTTT.

With regard to this clone: This same CDR3 is encoded by further DNA sequences in the sample. The chain links TRBV10-3 to TRBJ1-5; D is ambiguous. V was pared by 3 bases and J by 1 base, with 1 base between. The V gene's germline CDR1 is ENHRY and CDR2 SYGVKD. CDR3 size: 12 residues. The chain's CDR3 is CAISDSNQPQHF. The DNA of the CDR3 is TGTGCCATCAGTGACAGCAATCAGCCCCAGCATTTT.

The rearrangement links TRBV5-6 to TRBJ1-1; D unclear. The CDR3 extends over 14 amino acids. V was shortened by 0 bases and J by 1 base, with 7 bases between the two germline ends. Germline loops: CDR1 SGHDT, CDR2 YYEEEE. CDR3 DNA: TGTGCCAGCAGCTTGGACGGACCGAACACTGAAGCTTTCTTT. It encodes CASSLDGPNTEAFF. Full variable domain (remainder filled in from reference TRBV5-6 and TRBJ1-1): DAGVTQSPTHLIKTRGQQVTLRCSPKSGHDTVSWYQQALGQGPQFIFQYYEEEERQRGNFPDRFSGHQFPNYSSELNVNALLLGDSALYLCASSLDGPNTEAFFGQGTRLTVV.

The chain links TRBV10-1 to TRBJ2-7; D gene unclear. V was shortened by 0 bases and J by 3 bases, with 12 bases between the two germline ends. CDR1 and CDR2 (germline): WNHNN, SYGVQD (reference sequence). This CDR3 is built from 15 residues. The CDR3 is CASSESGSTYYEQYF. CDR3 coding DNA: TGCGCCAGCAGTGAGTCGGGCTCGACCTACTACGAGCAGTACTTC.

A few counts support this clone. The chain has TRBV12-3 or TRBV12-4 and TRBJ2-3; D may be TRBD1 or TRBD2 (7 bases each). The CDR3 totals 12 residues. Trimming left V 6 bases short and J 11 bases short, with 15 bases between. Here the CDR3 reads CASSQTGRGQYF. In nucleotides, the CDR3 is TGTGCCAGCAGCCAGACAGGGAGGGGGCAGTATTTT.

V and J are TRBV23-1 and TRBJ2-7, with TRBD2 matching 7 bases. TRBV23-1 is noted as an ORF with a role that remains uncertain. Trimming cost V 6 bases and J 5 bases; bases outside gene matches: 10. This CDR3 region has 14 residues. The CDR3 region is CASSPRAAGDEQYF. The CDR3 DNA reads as TGCGCCAGCAGCCCGAGGGCTGCGGGAGACGAGCAGTACTTC.

V gene TRBV5-4 combines with J gene TRBJ1-6; D ambiguous. V lost 2 bases and J lost 9, with 12 bases in between. Germline V gene data show CDR1 as SGHNT and CDR2 as YYREEE (reference sequence). The CDR3 totals 14 residues. The CDR3 nucleotides are TGTGCCAGCAGCTTCGACACCAGGTTTTCACCCCTCCACTTT. It yields the protein CASSFDTRFSPLHF.

J is TRBJ1-1 and V is TRBV15; D uncertain. The CDR3 totals 14 residues. The ends were cut back, 1 base at V and 4 bases at J, with 10 bases in the middle. The V gene's germline CDR1 is LNHNV and CDR2 YYDKDF (reference sequence). The CDR3 region has the DNA TGTGCCACCAGCAGAGGTCGGTTTCGCACTGAAGCTTTCTTT. This codes for CATSRGRFRTEAFF.

The chain uses TRBV28 and TRBJ2-5; D possibly matches TRBD1 or TRBD2 (5 bases each). The ends were cut back, 4 bases at V and 4 bases at J, with 13 bases in the middle. The CDR3 length is 14 residues. Looked up from germline, CDR1 is MDHEN and CDR2 is SYDVKM. CDR3 residues: CASSWSVGVETQYF. As DNA, the CDR3 is TGTGCCAGCAGTTGGTCGGTGGGGGTAGAGACCCAGTACTTC.

This clone has a handful of counts. The chain couples TRBV3-1 (or the pseudogene TRBV3-2) to TRBJ2-7; D gene unclear. The CDR3 has 12 residues. Germline V CDR1 and CDR2: LGHDT, YNNKEL (reference sequence). V was shortened by 2 bases and J by 1 base, with 3 bases between the two germline ends. CDR3: CASSQSSYEQYF. In DNA form, the CDR3 reads TGTGCCAGCAGCCAATCGTCCTACGAGCAGTACTTC.

This clone showed up just a few times. The chain has TRBV27 and TRBJ2-7, with TRBD1 matching over 8 bases. The germline CDR1 and CDR2 sequences are MNHEY and SMNVEV (reference sequence). This CDR3 has 13 amino acids. Trimming at V came to 5 bases and at J to 5 bases, leaving 5 bases not matched to a gene. CDR3 amino acids: CASSGQGSDEQYF. In DNA form, the CDR3 reads TGTGCCAGCAGTGGACAGGGTTCGGACGAGCAGTACTTC.

This clone was observed a handful of times. Other nucleotide sequences in the sample specify the same CDR3. This chain links TRBV11-2 with TRBJ2-5; TRBD2 matches at 10 bases. V was pared by 5 bases and J by 3 bases, with 6 bases of the junction left unmatched. The CDR3 totals 15 residues. Germline V gene data show CDR1 as SGHAT and CDR2 as FQNNGV. In DNA, the CDR3 is TGTGCCAGCAGCGCAGGACTAGCGGAGAAAGAGACCCAGTACTTC. Amino acids: CASSAGLAEKETQYF.

This sequence joins TRBV9 and TRBJ1-4; D gene ambiguous. CDR3 length: 15 residues. Germline V gives CDR1 SGDLS, CDR2 YYNGEE. Trimming pared 4 bases from V and 0 bases from J, leaving 10 bases between. CDR3 loop: CASSSRQATNEKLFF. CDR3 sequence (DNA): TGTGCCAGCAGCAGTCGACAAGCAACTAATGAAAAACTGTTTTTT.

In this sample, this clone turned up a few times. The gene calls are TRBV6-1 and TRBJ2-7, with TRBD2 matching 7 bases. The CDR3 spans 18 residues. Trimming at V came to 4 bases and at J to 5 bases, leaving 20 bases not matched to a gene. CDR1 is MNHNS, CDR2 SASEGT, per germline. The CDR3 protein is CASSVGTPLAKYFNEQYF. The CDR3 bases are TGTGCCAGCAGTGTAGGAACCCCACTAGCGAAGTATTTCAACGAGCAGTACTTC.

This chain uses TRBV14 with TRBJ1-6; 9 bases align to TRBD1. CDR3 length: 14 amino acids. Germline CDR1 is SGHDN and CDR2 is FVKESK. V trimming: 4 bases; J trimming: 8 bases; junction bases outside the gene matches: 3. Written as DNA, the CDR3 is TGTGCCAGCAGCCCGGGACAGGGTTATTCACCCCTCCACTTT. It codes for CASSPGQGYSPLHF.

This chain links TRBV19 with TRBJ2-7, with D tentatively TRBD1 (5 bases). Germline loops: CDR1 LNHDA, CDR2 SQIVND (reference sequence). The V end lost 10 bases, the J end lost 5 bases, and 15 bases lay between the germline ends. The CDR3 has 12 amino acids. This CDR3 is CATSHGADEQYF. CDR3 DNA sequence: TGTGCCACCTCTCATGGGGCTGACGAGCAGTACTTC.